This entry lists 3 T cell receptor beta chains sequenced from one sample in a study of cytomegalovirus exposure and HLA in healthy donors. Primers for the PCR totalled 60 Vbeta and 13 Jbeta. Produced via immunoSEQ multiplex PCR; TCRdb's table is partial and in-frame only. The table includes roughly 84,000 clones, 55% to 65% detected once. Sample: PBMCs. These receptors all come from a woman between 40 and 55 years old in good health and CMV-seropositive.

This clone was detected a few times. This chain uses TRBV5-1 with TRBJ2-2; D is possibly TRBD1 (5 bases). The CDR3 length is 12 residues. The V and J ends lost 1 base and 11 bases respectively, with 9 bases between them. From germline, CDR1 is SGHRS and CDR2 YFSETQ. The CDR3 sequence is CASSLTRVELFF. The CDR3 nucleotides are TGCGCCAGCAGCTTGACCAGGGTAGAGCTGTTTTTT.

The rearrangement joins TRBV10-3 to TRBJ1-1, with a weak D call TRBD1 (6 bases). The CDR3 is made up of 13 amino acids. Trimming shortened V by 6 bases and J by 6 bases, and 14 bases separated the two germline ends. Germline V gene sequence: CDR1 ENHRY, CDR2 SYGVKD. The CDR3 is CAIRIQGYPEAFF. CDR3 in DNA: TGTGCCATCAGAATACAGGGTTACCCTGAAGCTTTCTTT.

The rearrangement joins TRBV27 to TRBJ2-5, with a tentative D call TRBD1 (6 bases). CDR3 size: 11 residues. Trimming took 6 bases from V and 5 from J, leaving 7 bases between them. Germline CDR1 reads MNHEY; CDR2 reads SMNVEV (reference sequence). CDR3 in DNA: TGTGCCAGCAGCCAGGGGGAGACCCAGTACTTC. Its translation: CASSQGETQYF.